These 21 T cell receptor beta chains came from one sample sequenced in a study of cytomegalovirus exposure and HLA in healthy donors. Use of 60 Vbeta and 13 Jbeta primers characterized the PCR. Repertoires were generated with immunoSEQ multiplex PCR, while TCRdb's copy carries only in-frame clones and drops some. The sample yields roughly 200,000 clones, about 80% seen once. The sequenced material came from PBMCs. These TCRs come from a man aged 55 to 70 in good health and CMV-seronegative.

This chain connects TRBV2 to TRBJ2-1, with 9 nucleotides matching TRBD1. After removal of 1 base from V and 4 bases from J, the junction contained 8 bases not matched to a gene. Germline V gives CDR1 SNHLY, CDR2 FYNNEI. The CDR3 extends over 17 amino acids. The CDR3, as DNA: TGTGCCAGCAGTGAAGGGTCCGGGACAGGGTTATACAATGAGCAGTTCTTC. Protein: CASSEGSGTGLYNEQFF.

This chain connects TRBV5-1 to TRBJ2-5; possible D gene TRBD1, 6 bases. There are 14 residues in the CDR3. Trimming cost V 4 bases and J 1 base, with 11 bases left between them. In germline, CDR1 is SGHRS, CDR2 YFSETQ. The CDR3 DNA reads TGCGCCAGCAGCGTACAGGGCGTCCAAGAGACCCAGTACTTC. Its translation: CASSVQGVQETQYF. Together with reference TRBV5-1 and TRBJ2-5, the CDR3 gives the full variable domain: KAGVTQTPRYLIKTRGQQVTLSCSPISGHRSVSWYQQTPGQGLQFLFEYFSETQRNKGNFPGRFSGRQFSNSRSEMNVSTLELGDSALYLCASSVQGVQETQYFGPGTRLLVL.

The gene calls are TRBV5-1 and TRBJ2-1; a possible D gene is TRBD2 (5 bases). The CDR3 totals 15 residues. V was pared by 0 bases and J by 0 bases, with 7 bases between. CDR1 is SGHRS and CDR2 is YFSETQ in the germline V gene. CDR3 amino acids: CASSLERGSYNEQFF. CDR3 sequence (DNA): TGCGCCAGCAGCTTGGAACGGGGCTCCTACAATGAGCAGTTCTTC.

The V gene is TRBV7-6, the J gene TRBJ2-5; weak D call: TRBD2 (5 bases). The CDR3 sequence is 19 residues long. Germline CDR1 reads SGHVS; CDR2 reads FNYEAQ. V shed 5 bases and J shed 1 base, with 26 bases lying between them. This CDR3 is CASSVTTRPTSKPQETQYF. The CDR3 coding sequence is TGTGCCAGCAGCGTGACCACTAGACCCACCTCAAAGCCCCAAGAGACCCAGTACTTC. The full variable domain, completed using reference TRBV7-6 and TRBJ2-5, is GAGVSQSPRYKVTKRGQDVALRCDPISGHVSLYWYRQALGQGPEFLTYFNYEAQQDKSGLPNDRFSAERPEGSISTLTIQRTEQRDSAMYRCASSVTTRPTSKPQETQYFGPGTRLLVL.

This chain uses TRBV5-1 with TRBJ2-7; perhaps TRBD1 as D (5 bases). V lost 0 bases and J lost 1, with 11 bases in between. This CDR3 region has 15 residues. Germline V gene sequence: CDR1 SGHRS, CDR2 YFSETQ. The chain's CDR3 is CASSLADSGSYEQYF. The DNA for the CDR3 is TGCGCCAGCAGCTTGGCCGACAGTGGGTCCTACGAGCAGTACTTC.

V is TRBV11-2 and J is TRBJ2-7; TRBD2 matches at 10 bases. The V segment lost 3 bases and the J segment 4 bases; nucleotides outside the gene matches: 6. Per the germline V gene, CDR1 is SGHAT and CDR2 is FQNNGV. CDR3 length equals 15 residues. This CDR3 is CASSLLRTSGYEQYF. As DNA, the CDR3 is TGTGCCAGCAGCTTGTTAAGGACTAGCGGATACGAGCAGTACTTC.

This chain joins TRBV6-5 and TRBJ1-5; a weak D match, TRBD1 (6 bases). CDR1 is MNHEY, CDR2 SVGAGI, per germline. This CDR3 is built from 13 residues. The V gene lost 8 bases and the J gene lost 4 bases, with 12 bases spanning the gap. The CDR3 DNA sequence: TGTGCCAGCGGGGGCGGCAGAAATCAGCCCCAGCATTTT. This encodes CASGGGRNQPQHF.

This chain connects TRBV10-3 to TRBJ2-7; 8 bases are shared with TRBD1. The ends lost 5 bases at V and 1 base at J; junction bases unmatched: 7. The CDR3 length is 15 residues. CDR1 and CDR2 (germline): ENHRY, SYGVKD. CDR3 sequence reads: CAISPVQGVSYEQYF. The CDR3 region has the DNA TGTGCCATCAGTCCGGTACAGGGGGTTTCCTACGAGCAGTACTTC.

V is TRBV4-1 and J is TRBJ2-1; TRBD1 is a possible D gene (6 bases). V was pared by 0 bases and J by 8 bases, with 11 bases between. Per the germline V gene, CDR1 is MGHRA and CDR2 is YSYEKL. The CDR3 has 14 amino acids. The CDR3 protein is CASSQDSQGHEQFF. CDR3 DNA: TGCGCCAGCAGCCAAGATAGCCAGGGGCATGAGCAGTTCTTC.

The rearrangement joins TRBV2 to TRBJ1-1; a weak D match, TRBD1 (5 bases). The CDR3 contains 17 residues. Germline V gene sequence: CDR1 SNHLY, CDR2 FYNNEI. The V and J ends lost 6 bases and 3 bases respectively, with 23 bases between them. CDR3 region: CASRRQGGSGIDTEAFF. The CDR3 coding sequence is TGTGCCAGCAGAAGGCAGGGAGGTAGTGGAATCGACACTGAAGCTTTCTTT.

This clone was seen only a few times. DNA of the CDR3: TGTGCCAGCGGTACAAGTGGGCATCAGCCCCAGCATTTT. As protein: CASGTSGHQPQHF. The chain employs TRBV6-1 and TRBJ1-5, with unresolved D. Deletions cut 8 bases from V and 5 bases from J, with 13 bases between. Germline V gene data show CDR1 as MNHNS and CDR2 as SASEGT. This CDR3 has 13 residues.

This clone came up once. The V gene is TRBV6-1, the J gene TRBJ2-7; perhaps TRBD1 as D (6 bases). The CDR3 consists of 15 residues. From germline, CDR1 is MNHNS and CDR2 SASEGT. The ends were cut back, 2 bases at V and 4 bases at J, with 15 bases in the middle. CDR3 nucleotide sequence: TGTGCCAGCAGTGAAACCCCCGGGACAAGATACGAGCAGTACTTC. Residues: CASSETPGTRYEQYF.

The CDR3: CASSLGRQGSNYGYTF. The DNA of the CDR3 is TGTGCCAGCAGCTTAGGGCGACAGGGATCGAACTATGGCTACACCTTC. The rearrangement links TRBV11-1 to TRBJ1-2, with 7 bases aligning to TRBD1. Germline V CDR1 and CDR2: SGHAT, FQDESV (reference sequence). The CDR3 totals 16 residues. V shed 1 base, J shed 2 bases, and the junction held 7 bases outside the gene matches.

This clone was observed once. This chain joins TRBV6-5 and TRBJ1-5; TRBD1 matches 7 bases. V lost 6 bases and J lost 5; bases outside the gene matches: 7. Germline V gives CDR1 MNHEY, CDR2 SVGAGI. This CDR3 is 14 amino acids long. Here the CDR3 DNA reads TGTGCCAGCAGACCCGACAGGGATTATCAGCCCCAGCATTTT. Protein: CASRPDRDYQPQHF.

The chain recombines TRBV5-8 with TRBJ1-2; D ambiguous. Germline V gives CDR1 SGHTS, CDR2 YDEGEE. This CDR3 has 11 amino acids. V dropped 1 base and J dropped 7 bases, with 5 bases sitting between them. The DNA for the CDR3 is TGTGCCAGCAGCTTGTCCGGTGGCTACACCTTC. Its protein is CASSLSGGYTF.

The gene calls are TRBV16 and TRBJ2-7, with D hard to call. V was cut by 1 base and J by 6 bases, with 7 bases left in between. The CDR3 totals 12 residues. CDR1 and CDR2 (germline): KGHSY, FQNENV. The CDR3: CASSQFSREQYF. CDR3 sequence (DNA): TGTGCCAGCAGCCAATTCTCCCGCGAGCAGTACTTC.

The chain uses TRBV27 and TRBJ1-5; 7 bases are shared with TRBD1. The ends lost 5 bases at V and 1 base at J; junction bases unmatched: 8. Germline-derived CDR1 and CDR2 are MNHEY and SMNVEV (reference sequence). The CDR3 sequence is 16 residues long. CDR3 residues: CASSPLTGLSNQPQHF. Here the CDR3 DNA reads TGTGCCAGCAGTCCTCTGACAGGGCTCAGCAATCAGCCCCAGCATTTT.

The chain joins TRBV6-5 to TRBJ1-1; possibly TRBD1 for D (5 bases). This CDR3 has 13 amino acids. V was cut by 11 bases and J by 1 base, with 14 bases left in between. CDR1 and CDR2 from the germline V gene are MNHEY and SVGAGI. CDR3 loop: CASRGPPNTEAFF. The CDR3 region has the DNA TGTGCCTCGCGGGGACCGCCGAACACTGAAGCTTTCTTT.

The chain employs TRBV5-4 and TRBJ1-6; D is perhaps TRBD1 (5 bases). The CDR3 is 15 residues long. Per the germline V gene, CDR1 is SGHNT and CDR2 is YYREEE (reference sequence). V gave up 0 bases and J gave up 12 bases, with 16 bases separating them. For the CDR3, the DNA is TGTGCCAGCAGCTTGGTAGGGGCCGCCCAGGGACCCCTCCACTTT. This sequence encodes CASSLVGAAQGPLHF.

The chain recombines TRBV19 with TRBJ2-7; the match to TRBD1 covers 7 bases. The V segment lost 8 bases and the J segment 5 bases; nucleotides outside the gene matches: 9. Looked up from germline, CDR1 is LNHDA and CDR2 is SQIVND (reference sequence). There are 13 residues in the CDR3. This CDR3 is CASGRQGLNEQYF. Here the CDR3 DNA reads TGTGCCAGTGGGCGACAGGGTCTCAACGAGCAGTACTTC.

This clone was found a few times. The V call is TRBV19, the J call TRBJ2-5; 8 nucleotides align to TRBD1. CDR1 and CDR2 from the germline V gene are LNHDA and SQIVND (reference sequence). With 9 bases clipped from V and 1 base from J, the junction kept 4 bases outside the gene matches. This CDR3 has 13 residues. CDR3 coding DNA: TGTGCCAGCGGTACAGGGGGCCAAGAGACCCAGTACTTC. Protein: CASGTGGQETQYF. The full variable domain, rest sourced from reference TRBV19 and TRBJ2-5, is DGGITQSPKYLFRKEGQNVTLSCEQNLNHDAMYWYRQDPGQGLRLIYYSQIVNDFQKGDIAEGYSVSREKKESFPLTVTSAQKNPTAFYLCASGTGGQETQYFGPGTRLLVL.